This paragraph reports one TCR beta chain. Its antigen has not been determined. Base-call qualities are not available, and no considerably larger clone is one nucleotide away. The method was the immunoSEQ multiplex PCR assay. For the multiplex PCR, a mixture combining 60 forward primers for TCR Vbeta segments and 13 reverse primers for TCR Jbeta segments was used. The CDR3 region of rearranged TCR beta genes was amplified from genomic DNA by a multiplex PCR assay. On the Illumina HiSeq System, the amplified TCR beta libraries were sequenced as 87-base-pair reads. Per the source publication's procedure: A later analysis tallied some 79 million unique TCR beta chains across the 666 repertoires, and 10 million to 11 million of those chains were shared by two or more donors. A nearest-neighbor algorithm error-corrected the raw reads and collapsed the reads into unique sequences, merging closely related sequences to remove PCR and sequencing errors. To assign V, D and J gene segments, CDR3 sequences were aligned to IMGT reference sequences. For a sequence to be retained, a match of at least six nucleotides to both a V gene segment and a J gene segment was required. A rearrangement counted as productive if the CDR3 had no stop codons and remained in frame with V and J, and every other rearrangement counted as non-productive. Following IMGT convention, CDR3 was defined as the stretch from the second conserved V-encoded cysteine to the conserved J-encoded phenylalanine. The earlier analysis of about 590 of the donors excluded sequences that lacked an unambiguous match to a single V gene segment. In an earlier analysis of several hundred of the donors, V segments were called functional above 56.7% productive rearrangements and were called segregating when the between-donor standard deviation exceeded 5%. A statistical classification framework was built to diagnose cytomegalovirus status from the catalog of TCR beta chain sequences. In a later analysis, V and J genes were assigned by comparing TCR nucleotide sequences against IMGT/GENE-DB human TR gene sequences. The TCRdist pipeline was used in a later analysis to assign CDR3 sequences and most-parsimonious VDJ recombination scenarios. In a later analysis, each TCR beta chain was defined by its CDR3 amino acid sequence together with its V-gene family, and reads lacking a unique V-gene family were excluded. A later analysis removed roughly 590 highly shared, low-generation-probability nucleotide sequences to deal with suspected cross-contamination and a sequencing artifact. A later analysis calculated a clonal expansion index for each public chain from normalized within-repertoire ranks of inferred template counts. Generation probabilities in a later analysis came from a VDJ recombination model fitted to out-of-frame rearrangements, and those results were checked against IGoR. In a later analysis, TCR-TCR, TCR-HLA and TCR-CMV co-occurrence was scored with hypergeometric tests, and a repertoire-size bias correction was applied to TCR pairs. A later analysis estimated false discovery rates by permuting HLA or CMV assignments 20 times. A later analysis grouped co-occurring TCRs with DBSCAN, adding TCRdist sequence similarity when clustering within HLA-allele-positive subsets. For co-occurrence clustering, repertoires with fewer than 30,000 or more than 120,000 public chains were excluded, along with 4 to 6 repertoires with anomalous nucleotide sharing. What TCRdb holds here is the immuneACCESS table cut down to in-frame rearrangements. Part of the clones is not present; checked against another copy, under half of the missing clones reflect an unresolved V gene, and the others are unexplained. That table supplies the V and J calls and clone size; D and trimming were determined from the DNA. The sample includes 130,000 or so clones, with around four fifths observed a single time. Of the sample, about 1.5% falls within the top ten clones.

The data were obtained in a study of cytomegalovirus exposure and HLA in healthy donors (dated by TCRdb to the late 2010s). With regard to the full study: In an earlier analysis of several hundred of the donors, around 290 Gb of sequence data and some 100 million unique TCR beta sequences from 150 million to 200 million T cells were reported. An early release covering roughly 640 HLA-typed donors comprised about 320 gigabases of sequencing data and roughly 86 million unique TCR sequences. The genetic ancestry cluster associated with self-reported Caucasian donors included about 84% of the 398 genotyped donors. The study was designed to test whether signatures of past pathogen exposure could be identified by cataloging public T cell receptors. The study used immunosequencing to profile the T cell repertoires of more than 650 subjects and linked those repertoires to cytomegalovirus serostatus. In addition to the first cohort of roughly 670 subjects, a separate validation cohort of approximately 130 different subjects was used. High-throughput TCR immunosequencing, statistical association of individual TCRs with disease status, and machine learning were combined to predict cytomegalovirus infection status. In a later analysis, previously published TCR beta repertoires from 550 to 750 donors were re-analyzed and high-resolution HLA genotyping was added so that TCR occurrence patterns could be studied. Rather than drawing on any new phenotypic data, the later analysis identified candidate immune exposures from TCR beta sequences and the way those sequences occurred across donors. To decide whether each TCR beta V gene segment behaved as functional or pseudogenic, an earlier analysis of approximately 600 of the donors relied on high-throughput TCR beta sequencing. Donor age, sex, ethnicity and CMV serostatus were compiled together with the repertoire data. In a later genetic analysis, genome-wide SNP genotypes for about 65% of the 666 donors were used, and that subset was treated as a discovery cohort. All discovery cohort repertoires had been generated on a single sequencing platform. Both class I and class II loci were covered by HLA typing, at four-digit resolution. The number of donors typed differed by locus, with 629-630 for A, B, C, DRB1 and DQB1, 522 for DQA1, over 600 for DPA1, and some 470 for DPB1. Roughly 5 DR-DQ haplotypes were handled as single units for association and clustering, since linkage in the cohort was strong. On average, about 200,000 unique TCR beta nucleotide sequences were sequenced per donor among a few hundred genotyped donors of the cohort, with 15% to 20% of those sequences being non-productive. What the work shows at the level of the full study, not this receptor alone: Assigning TCR associations to individual alleles was difficult when HLA alleles, especially DR and DQ, strongly co-occurred. According to a later genetic analysis, donors in an Asian-associated ancestry cluster had fewer N-insertions in productive TCRs than the approximately 670-donor mean. A few of the identified cytomegalovirus-associated TCR beta chains were confirmed in vitro to be specific for cytomegalovirus antigens. A later analysis found that HLA-associated TCR beta chains were more clonally expanded and had lower generation probabilities than equally common non-associated chains. In a later analysis, TCR association rates were found to vary across HLA loci, with the most associated TCRs seen for DRB1 alleles and the fewest for HLA-C alleles. A further reported finding was that TCR beta sequences accurately predicted the HLA-A and HLA-B alleles for most subjects in the first cohort. The 87-base-pair reads could not distinguish some IMGT-functional V segments, including TRBV6-2 and TRBV6-3, so those segments were excluded. Broadly in line with IMGT annotations, most TCR beta V segments showed up in productive rearrangements about 90% or about 30% of the time in an earlier analysis of 450 to 600 of the donors. Several of the top co-occurrence clusters appeared to be linked to parvovirus B19, influenza, CMV and Epstein-Barr virus, according to a later analysis. At a false discovery rate of 0.05, a later analysis linked some 17,000 TCR beta sequences to specific HLA alleles. In the study, 150 to 200 TCR beta chains were listed as associated with cytomegalovirus. A cluster of highly shared sequence variants was judged likely to be a technical artifact of the sequencing pipeline. The presence/absence analyses assumed that sequencing depth was roughly uniform across donors, and that assumption may not be true. Only TCR beta chains were sequenced in this cohort, and the absence of alpha or paired-chain data limited detectable features. Across donors, most TCR sequences were observed very rarely, whereas some public TCRs were present in many individuals. For the cohort, immune exposure information was limited to CMV serostatus. It was suggested by the authors that the approach could potentially be generalized to other disease states and immunological phenotypes. An association between a missense DCLRE1C variant and V-gene and J-gene trimming of TCR beta chains was found in a later genetic analysis and replicated in an independent cohort. The classifier was reported to diagnose cytomegalovirus status with high specificity and sensitivity in both the original cohort and the validation cohort. HLA typing was unavailable for some donors at each locus, so association tests used only the typed subset. Most CMV-associated TCR beta chains appeared to be HLA-restricted in a later analysis, and the HLA associations seemed to be driven largely by CMV exposure. Because counts were too low, seventeen rarely observed V segments, including chromosome 9 orphons, were left out of the earlier analysis of a few hundred of the donors. Correlated functional status among segregating V segments might be attributable to linkage disequilibrium, but an unknown experimental factor could not be ruled out.

The cohort comprised 670 or so healthy bone marrow donors. At the time of sampling, all cohort members were nominally healthy, though unrecorded immune exposures were likely present. The donor tested CMV seronegative, placing the donor among the 350 or so seronegative members of the cohort. Every donor gave a peripheral blood sample, and the peripheral blood mononuclear cells from that sample were used for TCR beta sequencing. Genomic DNA was extracted from the blood cell samples with the Qiagen DNeasy Blood Extraction Kit. CDR1 and CDR2 are read off the germline V gene as SGHRS and YFSETQ. Its CDR3 holds 17 amino acids, cysteine through phenylalanine. The sequence is cut down to CDR3 DNA, 51 bases in frame from base 1. Clipping removes 4 bases from V and 5 bases from J, with 15 as the unmatched junction base count.

The sample comprised PBMCs. This clonotype was obtained from a woman aged 40-49 years in good health and CMV-seronegative. The V gene is TRBV5-1 and the J gene is TRBJ1-1, and 9 junction bases match TRBD1. CDR3 protein: CASSGDRVGLMGTEAFF. The sequenced DNA: TGCGCCAGCAGCGGGGACAGGGTCGGACTAATGGGGACTGAAGCTTTCTTT.